This T cell receptor beta chain was observed in a study of T cells expressing NK-cell markers. General study findings and limits: These clonotypes additionally ranked first within the CD3+CD56-NKG2C+ fraction of a few donors. HCMV specificity was not established for the expanded NKG2C+ T cell clones.

A note on this clonotype: Its cognate antigen is unknown.

TCRdb reprocessed the 5' RACE reads, keeping one entry per CDR3 protein, no DNA. Here the sample table reports over 200,000 distinct CDR3 sequences. The source material was blood T cells: a sorted CD56 or NKG2C T cell subset, CD4+ or CD8+ T cells, or bulk PBMC T cells (not recorded which). The sequence came from a man younger than 30 in good health.

CDR3: CASKLGLDNEQFF. This rearrangement joins TRBV12-3 or TRBV12-4 to TRBJ2-1; no DNA is available, so the TRBD2 call from TCRdb remains unchecked. The CDR3 has 13 residues.